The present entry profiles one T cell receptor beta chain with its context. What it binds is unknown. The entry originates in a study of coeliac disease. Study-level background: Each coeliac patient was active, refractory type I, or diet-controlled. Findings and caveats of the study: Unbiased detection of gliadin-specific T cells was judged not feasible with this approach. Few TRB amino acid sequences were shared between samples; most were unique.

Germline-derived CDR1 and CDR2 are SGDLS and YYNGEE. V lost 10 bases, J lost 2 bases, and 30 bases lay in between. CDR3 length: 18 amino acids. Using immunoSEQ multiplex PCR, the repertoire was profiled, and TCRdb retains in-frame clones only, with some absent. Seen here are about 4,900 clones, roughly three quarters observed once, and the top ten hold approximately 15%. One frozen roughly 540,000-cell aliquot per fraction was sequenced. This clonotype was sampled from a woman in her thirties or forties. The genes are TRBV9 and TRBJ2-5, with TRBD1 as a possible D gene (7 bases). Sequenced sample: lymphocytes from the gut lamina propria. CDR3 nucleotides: TGTGCCGGCGGGAAGGCCCCTGGACAGGCCAACCTTCAAGAGACCCAGTACTTC. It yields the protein CAGGKAPGQANLQETQYF.